This T cell receptor beta chain was found in a study of T cell repertoires in cytomegalovirus infection. Findings and limits, study-wide: The ex vivo response was dominated by HLA-C-restricted CMV-specific TCR beta clonotypes.

Using its own MiXCR run on the reads, TCRdb lists one record per CDR3 protein. The table has around 250,000 distinct CDR3 sequences, about a sixth seen once. This clonotype appeared many times. Its antigen remains unknown. Trimming cost V 0 bases and J 4 bases, with 15 bases left between them. The CDR3 is made up of 15 amino acids. Germline CDR1 DFQATT, CDR2 SNEGSKA (reference sequence). Sequenced: CD8+ T cells from PBMCs. The V call is TRBV20-1, the J call TRBJ1-2; weak D call: TRBD1 (5 bases). This clonotype originated in a human donor in good health (CMV status not recorded). Some clones in this sample may be carry-over from other donors' samples. The DNA for the CDR3 is TGCAGTGCTAGAGATCGGGACCGGTTGGGCTATGGCTACACCTTC. Protein sequence: CSARDRDRLGYGYTF.